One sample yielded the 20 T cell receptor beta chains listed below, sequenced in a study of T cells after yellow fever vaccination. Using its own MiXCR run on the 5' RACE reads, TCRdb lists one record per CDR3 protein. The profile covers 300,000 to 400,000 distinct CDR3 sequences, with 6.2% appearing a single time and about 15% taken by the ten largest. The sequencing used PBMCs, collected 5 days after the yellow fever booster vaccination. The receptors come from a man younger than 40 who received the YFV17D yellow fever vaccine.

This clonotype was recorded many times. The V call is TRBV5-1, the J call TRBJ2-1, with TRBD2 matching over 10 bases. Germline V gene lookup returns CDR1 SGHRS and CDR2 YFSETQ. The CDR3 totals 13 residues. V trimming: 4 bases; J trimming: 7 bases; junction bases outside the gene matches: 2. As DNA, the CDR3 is TGCGCCAGCAGCCTAGCGGGAGAAAATGAGCAGTTCTTC. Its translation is CASSLAGENEQFF.

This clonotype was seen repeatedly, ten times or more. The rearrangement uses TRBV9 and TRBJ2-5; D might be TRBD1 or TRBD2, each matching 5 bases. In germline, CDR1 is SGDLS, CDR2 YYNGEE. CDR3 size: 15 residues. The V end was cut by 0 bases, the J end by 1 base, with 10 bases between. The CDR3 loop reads CASSVEGTPQETQYF. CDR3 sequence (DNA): TGTGCCAGCAGCGTAGAGGGGACGCCCCAAGAGACCCAGTACTTC.

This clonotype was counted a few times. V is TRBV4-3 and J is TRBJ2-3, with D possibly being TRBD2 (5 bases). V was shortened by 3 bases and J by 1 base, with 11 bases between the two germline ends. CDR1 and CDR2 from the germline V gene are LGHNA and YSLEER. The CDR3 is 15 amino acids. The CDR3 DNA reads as TGCGCCAGCAGCCAGAGAGGGTTGGGCACAGATACGCAGTATTTT. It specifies CASSQRGLGTDTQYF.

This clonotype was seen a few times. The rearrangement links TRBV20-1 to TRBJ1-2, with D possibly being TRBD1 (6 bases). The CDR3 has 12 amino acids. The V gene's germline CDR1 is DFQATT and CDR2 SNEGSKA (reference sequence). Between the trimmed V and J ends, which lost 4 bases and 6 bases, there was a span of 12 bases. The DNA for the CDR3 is TGCAGTGCTATTGAGGGGGGGAATGGCTACACCTTC. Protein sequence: CSAIEGGNGYTF.

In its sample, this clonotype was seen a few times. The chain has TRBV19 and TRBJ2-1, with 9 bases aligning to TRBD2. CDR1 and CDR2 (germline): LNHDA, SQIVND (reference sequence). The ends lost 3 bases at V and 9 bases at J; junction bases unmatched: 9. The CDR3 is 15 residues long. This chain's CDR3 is CASSILAGAQPEQFF. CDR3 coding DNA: TGTGCCAGTAGTATTTTAGCGGGAGCCCAACCTGAGCAGTTCTTC.

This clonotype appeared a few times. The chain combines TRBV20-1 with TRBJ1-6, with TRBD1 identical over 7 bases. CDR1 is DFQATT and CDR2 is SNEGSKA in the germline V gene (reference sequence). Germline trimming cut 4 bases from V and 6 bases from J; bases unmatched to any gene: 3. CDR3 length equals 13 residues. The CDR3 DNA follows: TGCAGTGCTAAGAACAGGGGTAATTCACCCCTCCACTTT. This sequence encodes CSAKNRGNSPLHF.

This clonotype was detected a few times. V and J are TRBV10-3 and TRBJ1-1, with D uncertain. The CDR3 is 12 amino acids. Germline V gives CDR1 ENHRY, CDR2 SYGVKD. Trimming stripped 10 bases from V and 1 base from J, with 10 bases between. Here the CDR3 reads CATGKGNTEAFF. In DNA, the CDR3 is TGTGCCACCGGGAAGGGGAACACTGAAGCTTTCTTT.

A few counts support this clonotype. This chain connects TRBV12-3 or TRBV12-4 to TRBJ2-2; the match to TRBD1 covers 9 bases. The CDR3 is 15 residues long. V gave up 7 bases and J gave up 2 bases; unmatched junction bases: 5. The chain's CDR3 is CASKRQGENTGELFF. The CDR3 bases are TGTGCCAGCAAACGACAGGGGGAAAACACCGGGGAGCTGTTTTTT.

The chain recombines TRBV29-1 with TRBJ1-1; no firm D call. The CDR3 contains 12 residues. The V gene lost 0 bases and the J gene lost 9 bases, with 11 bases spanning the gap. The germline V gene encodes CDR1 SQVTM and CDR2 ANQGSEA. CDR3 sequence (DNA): TGCAGCGTTGAAGATCTTAGAGTAAAAGCTTTCTTT. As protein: CSVEDLRVKAFF.

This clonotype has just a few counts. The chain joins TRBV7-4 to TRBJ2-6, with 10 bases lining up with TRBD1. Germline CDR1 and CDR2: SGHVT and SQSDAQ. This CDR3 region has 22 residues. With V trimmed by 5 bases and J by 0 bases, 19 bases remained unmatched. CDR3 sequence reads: CASSALYRQGAGAYSGANVLTF. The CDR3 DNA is TGTGCCAGCAGCGCGCTATACCGACAGGGGGCAGGGGCCTACTCTGGGGCCAACGTCCTGACTTTC.

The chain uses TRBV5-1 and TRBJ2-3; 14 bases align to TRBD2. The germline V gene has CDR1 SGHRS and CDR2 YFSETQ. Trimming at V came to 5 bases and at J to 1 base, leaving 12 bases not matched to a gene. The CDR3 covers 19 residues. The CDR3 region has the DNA TGCGCCAGCAGACTTTTGCCGGGACTAGCGGGAGTCGGCACAGATACGCAGTATTTT. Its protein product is CASRLLPGLAGVGTDTQYF.

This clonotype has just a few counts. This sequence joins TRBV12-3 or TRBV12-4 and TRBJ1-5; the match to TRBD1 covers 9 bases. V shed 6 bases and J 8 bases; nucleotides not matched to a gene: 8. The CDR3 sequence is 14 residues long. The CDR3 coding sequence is TGTGCCAGCAGATTGACAGGGGGGGGAGAGCCCCAGCATTTT. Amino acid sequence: CASRLTGGGEPQHF.

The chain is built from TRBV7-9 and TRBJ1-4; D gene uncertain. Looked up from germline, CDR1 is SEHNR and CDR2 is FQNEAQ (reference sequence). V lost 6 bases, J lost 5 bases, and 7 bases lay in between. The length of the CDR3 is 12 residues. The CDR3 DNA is TGTGCCAGCAGTCCGGGGAATGAAAAACTGTTTTTT. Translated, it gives CASSPGNEKLFF.

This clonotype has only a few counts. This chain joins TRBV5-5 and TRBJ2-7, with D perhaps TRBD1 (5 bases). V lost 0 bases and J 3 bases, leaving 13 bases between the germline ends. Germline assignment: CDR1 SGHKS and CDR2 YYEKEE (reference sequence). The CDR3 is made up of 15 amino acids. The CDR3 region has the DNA TGTGCCAGCAGCTTGGGCGCCAGGGTAATCTACGAGCAGTACTTC. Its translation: CASSLGARVIYEQYF.

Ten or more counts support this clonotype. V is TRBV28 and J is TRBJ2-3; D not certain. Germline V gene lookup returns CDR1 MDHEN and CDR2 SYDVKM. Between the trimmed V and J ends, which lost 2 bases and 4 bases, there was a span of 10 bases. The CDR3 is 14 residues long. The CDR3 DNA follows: TGTGCCAGCAGTTTAAAAGGGAAGGCAGATACGCAGTATTTT. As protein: CASSLKGKADTQYF. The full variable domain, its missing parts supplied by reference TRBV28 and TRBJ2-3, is DVKVTQSSRYLVKRTGEKVFLECVQDMDHENMFWYRQDPGLGLRLIYFSYDVKMKEKGDIPEGYSVSREKKERFSLILESASTNQTSMYLCASSLKGKADTQYFGPGTRLTVL.

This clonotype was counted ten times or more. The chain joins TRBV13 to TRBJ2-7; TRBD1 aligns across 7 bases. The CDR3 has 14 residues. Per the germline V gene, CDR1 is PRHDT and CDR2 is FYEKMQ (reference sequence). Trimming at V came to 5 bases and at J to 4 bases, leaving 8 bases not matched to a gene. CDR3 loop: CASSLEPTGYEQYF. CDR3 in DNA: TGTGCCAGCAGCCTGGAACCGACAGGGTACGAGCAGTACTTC.

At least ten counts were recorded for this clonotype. The CDR3 nucleotides read TGTGCCAGCAGCCAAGATGTAAGCCGCCATGAGCAGTTCTTC. Its protein is CASSQDVSRHEQFF. The chain couples TRBV3-1 to TRBJ2-1; the D is unclear. The CDR3 runs 14 residues. Germline values: CDR1 LGHDT, CDR2 YNNKEL (reference sequence). Trimming took off 0 bases at V and 8 bases at J, with 11 bases between the two ends.

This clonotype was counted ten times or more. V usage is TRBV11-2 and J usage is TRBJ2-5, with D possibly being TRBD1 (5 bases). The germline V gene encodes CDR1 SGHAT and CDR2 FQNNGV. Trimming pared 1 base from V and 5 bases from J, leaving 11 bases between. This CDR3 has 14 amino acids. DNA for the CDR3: TGTGCCAGCAGCTTAGCAGCAGGGTTGGAGACCCAGTACTTC. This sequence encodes CASSLAAGLETQYF.

CDR3 nucleotides: TGCGCCAGCAGCCAACCCCACAATGAGCAGTTCTTC. This encodes CASSQPHNEQFF. The chain is built from TRBV4-1 and TRBJ2-1; D not certain. V dropped 2 bases and J dropped 5 bases, with 4 bases sitting between them. This CDR3 has 12 amino acids. Germline V gene lookup returns CDR1 MGHRA and CDR2 YSYEKL.

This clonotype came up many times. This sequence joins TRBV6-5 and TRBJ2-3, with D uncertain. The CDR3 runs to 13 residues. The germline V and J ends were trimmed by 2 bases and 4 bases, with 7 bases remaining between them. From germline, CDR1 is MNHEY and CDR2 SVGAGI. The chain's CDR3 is CASSYPGSDTQYF. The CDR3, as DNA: TGTGCCAGCAGTTACCCTGGCTCAGATACGCAGTATTTT.